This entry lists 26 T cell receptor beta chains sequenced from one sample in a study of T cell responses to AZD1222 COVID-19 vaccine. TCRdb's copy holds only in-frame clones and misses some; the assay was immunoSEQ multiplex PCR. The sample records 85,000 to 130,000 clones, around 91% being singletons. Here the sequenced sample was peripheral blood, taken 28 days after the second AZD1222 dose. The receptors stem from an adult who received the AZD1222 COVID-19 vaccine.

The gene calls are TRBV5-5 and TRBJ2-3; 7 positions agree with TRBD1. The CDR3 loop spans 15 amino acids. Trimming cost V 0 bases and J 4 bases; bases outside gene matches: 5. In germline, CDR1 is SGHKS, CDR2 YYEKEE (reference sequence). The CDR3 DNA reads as TGTGCCAGCAGCTTGGAACAGGGGTTACCAGATACGCAGTATTTT. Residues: CASSLEQGLPDTQYF.

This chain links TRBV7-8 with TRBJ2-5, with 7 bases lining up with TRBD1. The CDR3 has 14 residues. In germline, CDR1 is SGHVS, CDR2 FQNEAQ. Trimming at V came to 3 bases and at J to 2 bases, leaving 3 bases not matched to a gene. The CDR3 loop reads CASSLGQLQETQYF. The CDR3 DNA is TGTGCCAGCAGCTTGGGACAGCTTCAAGAGACCCAGTACTTC.

The CDR3 nucleotides are TGCAGTGCGAGTCCCGGACATACATGGGAGACCCAGTACTTC. Its translation is CSASPGHTWETQYF. This chain links TRBV20-1 with TRBJ2-5; possibly TRBD1 for D (5 bases). The V and J ends lost 6 bases and 5 bases respectively, with 19 bases between them. The CDR3 is made up of 14 amino acids. CDR1 is DFQATT, CDR2 SNEGSKA, per germline (reference sequence).

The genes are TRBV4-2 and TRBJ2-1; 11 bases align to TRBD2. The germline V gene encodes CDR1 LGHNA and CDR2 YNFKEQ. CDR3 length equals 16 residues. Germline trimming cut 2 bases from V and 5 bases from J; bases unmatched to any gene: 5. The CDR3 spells CASSQRIAGGDNEQFF. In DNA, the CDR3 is TGTGCCAGCAGCCAACGTATAGCGGGGGGGGACAATGAGCAGTTCTTC.

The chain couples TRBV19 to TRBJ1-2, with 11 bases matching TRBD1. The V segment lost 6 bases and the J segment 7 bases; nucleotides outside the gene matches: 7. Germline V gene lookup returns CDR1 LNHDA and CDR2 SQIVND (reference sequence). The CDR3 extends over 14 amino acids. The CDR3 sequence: CASRRTGGIFGYTF. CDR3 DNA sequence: TGTGCCAGTAGACGGACAGGGGGCATTTTTGGCTACACCTTC.

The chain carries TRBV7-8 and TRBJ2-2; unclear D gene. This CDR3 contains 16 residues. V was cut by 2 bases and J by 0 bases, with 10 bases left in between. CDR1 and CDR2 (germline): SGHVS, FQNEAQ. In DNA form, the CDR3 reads TGTGCCAGCAGCTTACTCCGGGCCCCGAACACCGGGGAGCTGTTTTTT. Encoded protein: CASSLLRAPNTGELFF. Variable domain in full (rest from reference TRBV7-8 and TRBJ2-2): GAGVSQSPRYKVAKRGQDVALRCDPISGHVSLFWYQQALGQGPEFLTYFQNEAQLDKSGLPSDRFFAERPEGSVSTLKIQRTQQEDSAVYLCASSLLRAPNTGELFFGEGSRLTVL.

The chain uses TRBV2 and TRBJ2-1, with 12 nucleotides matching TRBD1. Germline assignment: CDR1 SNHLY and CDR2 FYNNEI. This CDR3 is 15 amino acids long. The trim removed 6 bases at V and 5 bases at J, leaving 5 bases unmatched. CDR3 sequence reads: CASRVGTGGDNEQFF. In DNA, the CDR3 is TGTGCCAGCAGGGTAGGGACAGGGGGCGACAATGAGCAGTTCTTC. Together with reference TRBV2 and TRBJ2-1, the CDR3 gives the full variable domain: EPEVTQTPSHQVTQMGQEVILRCVPISNHLYFYWYRQILGQKVEFLVSFYNNEISEKSEIFDDQFSVERPDGSNFTLKIRSTKLEDSAMYFCASRVGTGGDNEQFFGPGTRLTVL.

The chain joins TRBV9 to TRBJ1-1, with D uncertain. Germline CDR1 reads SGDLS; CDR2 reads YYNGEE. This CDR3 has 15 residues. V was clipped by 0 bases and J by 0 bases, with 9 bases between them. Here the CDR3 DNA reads TGTGCCAGCAGCGTAGATGCAGAGATGAACACTGAAGCTTTCTTT. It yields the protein CASSVDAEMNTEAFF.

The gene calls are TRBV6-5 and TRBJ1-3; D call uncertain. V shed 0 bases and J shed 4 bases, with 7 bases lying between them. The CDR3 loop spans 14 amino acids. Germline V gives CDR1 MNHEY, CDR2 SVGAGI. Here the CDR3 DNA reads TGTGCCAGCAGTTACTCACCCGGAGGAAACACCATATATTTT. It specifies CASSYSPGGNTIYF.

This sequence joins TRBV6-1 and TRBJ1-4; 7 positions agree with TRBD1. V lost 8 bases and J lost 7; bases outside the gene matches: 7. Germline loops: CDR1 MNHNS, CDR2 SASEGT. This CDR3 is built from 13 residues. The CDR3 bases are TGTGCCAGCCGGAGACAGGGCGGTGAAAAACTGTTTTTT. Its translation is CASRRQGGEKLFF.

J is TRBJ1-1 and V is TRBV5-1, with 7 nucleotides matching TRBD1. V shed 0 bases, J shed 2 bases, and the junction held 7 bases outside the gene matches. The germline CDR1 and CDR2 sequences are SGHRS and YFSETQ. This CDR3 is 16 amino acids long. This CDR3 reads CASSLGPQGGNTEAFF. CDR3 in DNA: TGCGCCAGCAGCTTGGGTCCCCAGGGGGGCAACACTGAAGCTTTCTTT.

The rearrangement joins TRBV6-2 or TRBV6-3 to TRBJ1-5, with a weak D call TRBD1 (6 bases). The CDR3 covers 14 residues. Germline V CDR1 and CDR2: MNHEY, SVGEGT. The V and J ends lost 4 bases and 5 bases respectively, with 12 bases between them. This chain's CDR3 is CASSWTAGDQPQHF. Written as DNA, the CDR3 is TGTGCCAGCAGTTGGACTGCAGGGGATCAGCCCCAGCATTTT.

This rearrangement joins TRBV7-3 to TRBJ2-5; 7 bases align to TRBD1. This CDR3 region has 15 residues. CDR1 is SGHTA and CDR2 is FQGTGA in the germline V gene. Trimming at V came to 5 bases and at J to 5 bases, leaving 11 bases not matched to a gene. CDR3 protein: CASSRTGTESETQYF. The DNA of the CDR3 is TGTGCCAGCAGCCGCACCGGGACAGAAAGCGAGACCCAGTACTTC.

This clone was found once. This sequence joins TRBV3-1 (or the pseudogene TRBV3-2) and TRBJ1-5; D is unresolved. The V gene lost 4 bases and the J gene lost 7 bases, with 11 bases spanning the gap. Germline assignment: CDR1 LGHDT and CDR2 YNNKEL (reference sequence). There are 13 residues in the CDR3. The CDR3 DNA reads TGTGCCAGCAGCCGAGGGCTTAGGCAGCCCCAGCATTTT. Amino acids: CASSRGLRQPQHF.

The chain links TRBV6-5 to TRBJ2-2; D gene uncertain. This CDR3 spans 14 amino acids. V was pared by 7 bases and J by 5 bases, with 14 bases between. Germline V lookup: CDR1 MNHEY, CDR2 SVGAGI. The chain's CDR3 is CASTDGPQTGELFF. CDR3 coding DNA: TGTGCCAGCACCGACGGGCCCCAGACCGGGGAGCTGTTTTTT.

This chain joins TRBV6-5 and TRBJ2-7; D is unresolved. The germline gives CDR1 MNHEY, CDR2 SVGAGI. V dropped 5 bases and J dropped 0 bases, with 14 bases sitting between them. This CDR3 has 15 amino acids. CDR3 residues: CASSLVDTDSYEQYF. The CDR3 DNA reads TGTGCCAGCAGTCTAGTAGACACGGACTCCTACGAGCAGTACTTC.

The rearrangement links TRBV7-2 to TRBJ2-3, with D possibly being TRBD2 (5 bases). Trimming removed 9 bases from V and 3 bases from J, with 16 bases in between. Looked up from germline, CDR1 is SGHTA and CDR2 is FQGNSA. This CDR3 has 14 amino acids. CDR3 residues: CASLPDWGTDTQYF. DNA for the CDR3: TGTGCCAGTCTCCCGGACTGGGGAACAGATACGCAGTATTTT.

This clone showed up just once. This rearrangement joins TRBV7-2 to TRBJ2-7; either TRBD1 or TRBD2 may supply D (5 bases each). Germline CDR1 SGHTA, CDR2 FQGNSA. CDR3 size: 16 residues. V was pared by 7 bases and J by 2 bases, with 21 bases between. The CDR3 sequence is CASTKVPLRGAYEQYF. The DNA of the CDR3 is TGTGCCAGCACCAAAGTGCCACTTAGAGGGGCCTACGAGCAGTACTTC.

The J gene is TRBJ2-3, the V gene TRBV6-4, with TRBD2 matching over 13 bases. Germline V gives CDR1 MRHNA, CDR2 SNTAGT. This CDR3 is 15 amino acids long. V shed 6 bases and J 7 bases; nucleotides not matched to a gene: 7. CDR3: CASSQLAGGPNTQYF. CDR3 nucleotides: TGTGCCAGCAGCCAACTAGCGGGGGGGCCGAATACGCAGTATTTT.

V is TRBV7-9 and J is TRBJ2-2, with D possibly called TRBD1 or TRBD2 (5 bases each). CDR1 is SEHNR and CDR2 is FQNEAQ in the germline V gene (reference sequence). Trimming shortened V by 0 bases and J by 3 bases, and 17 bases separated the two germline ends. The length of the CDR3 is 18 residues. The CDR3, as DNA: TGTGCCAGCAGCTTAGCGGGGGTGGACGGGGCAGACACCGGGGAGCTGTTTTTT. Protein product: CASSLAGVDGADTGELFF.

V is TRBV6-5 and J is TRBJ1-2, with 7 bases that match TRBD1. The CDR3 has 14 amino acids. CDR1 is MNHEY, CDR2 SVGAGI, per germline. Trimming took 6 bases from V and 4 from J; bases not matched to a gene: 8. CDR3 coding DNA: TGTGCCAGCAGAAACAGGGGAGGGGGCTATGGCTACACCTTC. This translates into CASRNRGGGYGYTF.

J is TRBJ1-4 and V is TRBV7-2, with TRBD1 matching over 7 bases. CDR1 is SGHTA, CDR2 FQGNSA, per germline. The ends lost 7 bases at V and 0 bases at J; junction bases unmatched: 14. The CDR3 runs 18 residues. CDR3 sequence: CASTPRGGSSATNEKLFF. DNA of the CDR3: TGTGCCAGCACCCCCAGGGGGGGTTCTAGCGCAACTAATGAAAAACTGTTTTTT. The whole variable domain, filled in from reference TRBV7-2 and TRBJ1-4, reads GAGVSQSPSNKVTEKGKDVELRCDPISGHTALYWYRQSLGQGLEFLIYFQGNSAPDKSGLPSDRFSAERTGGSVSTLTIQRTQQEDSAVYLCASTPRGGSSATNEKLFFGSGTQLSVL.

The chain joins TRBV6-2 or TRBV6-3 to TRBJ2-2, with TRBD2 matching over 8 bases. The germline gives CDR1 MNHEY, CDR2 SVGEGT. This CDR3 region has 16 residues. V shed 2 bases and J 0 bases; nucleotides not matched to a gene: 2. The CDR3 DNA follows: TGTGCCAGCAGTTACGGACTAGCTCCGAACACCGGGGAGCTGTTTTTT. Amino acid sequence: CASSYGLAPNTGELFF.

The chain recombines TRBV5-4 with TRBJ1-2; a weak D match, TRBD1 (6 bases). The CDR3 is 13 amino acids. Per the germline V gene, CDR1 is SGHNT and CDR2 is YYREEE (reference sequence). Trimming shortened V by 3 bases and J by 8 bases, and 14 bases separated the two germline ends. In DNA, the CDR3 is TGTGCCAGCAGCTGGGGGGCGGAGGGCGGCTACACCTTC. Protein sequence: CASSWGAEGGYTF.

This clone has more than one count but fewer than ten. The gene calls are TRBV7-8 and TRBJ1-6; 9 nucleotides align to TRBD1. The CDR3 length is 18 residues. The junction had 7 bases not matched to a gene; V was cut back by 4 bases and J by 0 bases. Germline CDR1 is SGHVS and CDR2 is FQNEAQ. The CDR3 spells CASSWRDRVGSYNSPLHF. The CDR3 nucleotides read TGTGCCAGCAGCTGGAGGGACAGGGTGGGCTCCTATAATTCACCCCTCCACTTT.

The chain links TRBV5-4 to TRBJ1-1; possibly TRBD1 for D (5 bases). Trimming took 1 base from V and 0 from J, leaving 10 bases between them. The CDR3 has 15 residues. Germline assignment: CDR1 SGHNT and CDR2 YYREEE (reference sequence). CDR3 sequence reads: CASSLHPGVNTEAFF. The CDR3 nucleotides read TGTGCCAGCAGCTTGCATCCGGGGGTGAACACTGAAGCTTTCTTT.